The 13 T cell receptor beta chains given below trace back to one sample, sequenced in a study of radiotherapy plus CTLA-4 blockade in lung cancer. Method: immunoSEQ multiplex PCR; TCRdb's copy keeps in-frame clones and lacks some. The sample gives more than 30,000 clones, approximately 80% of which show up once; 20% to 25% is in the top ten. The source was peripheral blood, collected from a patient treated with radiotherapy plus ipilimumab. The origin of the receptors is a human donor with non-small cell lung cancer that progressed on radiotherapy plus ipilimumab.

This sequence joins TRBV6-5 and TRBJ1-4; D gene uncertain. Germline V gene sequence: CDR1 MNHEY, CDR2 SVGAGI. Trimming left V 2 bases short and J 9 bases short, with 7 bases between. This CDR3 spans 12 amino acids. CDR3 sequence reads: CASSYTGKKLFF. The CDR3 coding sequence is TGTGCCAGCAGTTACACGGGGAAAAAACTGTTTTTT.

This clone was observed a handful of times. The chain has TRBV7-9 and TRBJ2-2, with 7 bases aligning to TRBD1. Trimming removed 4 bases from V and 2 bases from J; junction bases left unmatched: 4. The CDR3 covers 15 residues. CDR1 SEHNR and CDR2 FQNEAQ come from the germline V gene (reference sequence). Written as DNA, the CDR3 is TGTGCCAGCAGCTACGGACAGGATAACACCGGGGAGCTGTTTTTT. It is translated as CASSYGQDNTGELFF.

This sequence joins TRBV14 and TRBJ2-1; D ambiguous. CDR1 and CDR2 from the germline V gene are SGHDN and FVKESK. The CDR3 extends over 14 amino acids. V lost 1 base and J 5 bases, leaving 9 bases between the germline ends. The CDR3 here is CASSQARLNNEQFF. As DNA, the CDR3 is TGTGCCAGCAGCCAAGCGAGACTCAACAATGAGCAGTTCTTC.

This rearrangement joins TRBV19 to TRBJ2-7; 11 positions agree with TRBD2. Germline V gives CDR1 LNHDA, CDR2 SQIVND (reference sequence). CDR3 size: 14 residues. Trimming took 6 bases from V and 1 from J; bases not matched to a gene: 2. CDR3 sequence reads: CASRRTSGSYEQYF. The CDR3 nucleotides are TGTGCCAGTAGACGGACTAGCGGGTCCTACGAGCAGTACTTC.

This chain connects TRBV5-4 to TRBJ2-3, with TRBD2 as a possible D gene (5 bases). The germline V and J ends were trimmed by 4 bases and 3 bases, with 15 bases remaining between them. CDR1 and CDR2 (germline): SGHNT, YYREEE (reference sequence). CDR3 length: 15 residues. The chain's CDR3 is CASSTGLAQTDTQYF. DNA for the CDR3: TGTGCCAGCAGCACCGGACTGGCCCAGACAGATACGCAGTATTTT.

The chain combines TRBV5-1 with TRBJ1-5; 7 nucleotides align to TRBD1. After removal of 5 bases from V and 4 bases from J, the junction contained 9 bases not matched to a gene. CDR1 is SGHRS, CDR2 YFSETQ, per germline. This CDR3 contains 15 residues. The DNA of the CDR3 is TGCGCCAGCAGTCAAACAGGGGAGGTGAATCAGCCCCAGCATTTT. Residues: CASSQTGEVNQPQHF.

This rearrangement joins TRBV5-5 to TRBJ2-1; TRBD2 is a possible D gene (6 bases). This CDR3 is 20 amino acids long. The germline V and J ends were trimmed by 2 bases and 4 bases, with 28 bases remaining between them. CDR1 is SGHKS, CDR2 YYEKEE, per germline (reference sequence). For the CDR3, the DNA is TGTGCCAGCAGCTTCCCTCCGGGACTGACTTCTGGGAGGAGATACAATGAGCAGTTCTTC. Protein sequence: CASSFPPGLTSGRRYNEQFF.

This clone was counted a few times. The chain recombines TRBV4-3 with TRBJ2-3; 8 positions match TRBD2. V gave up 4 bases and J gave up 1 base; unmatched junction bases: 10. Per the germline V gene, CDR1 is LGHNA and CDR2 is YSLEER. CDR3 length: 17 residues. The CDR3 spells CASSLIGRGAGTDTQYF. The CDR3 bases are TGCGCCAGCAGCCTCATCGGGCGGGGGGCCGGCACAGATACGCAGTATTTT.

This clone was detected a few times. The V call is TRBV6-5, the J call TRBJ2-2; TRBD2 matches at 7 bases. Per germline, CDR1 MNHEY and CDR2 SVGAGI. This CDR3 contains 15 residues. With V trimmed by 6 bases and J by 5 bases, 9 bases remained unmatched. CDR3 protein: CASSPRGGGTGELFF. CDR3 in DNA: TGTGCCAGCAGCCCCCGCGGGGGAGGGACCGGGGAGCTGTTTTTT.

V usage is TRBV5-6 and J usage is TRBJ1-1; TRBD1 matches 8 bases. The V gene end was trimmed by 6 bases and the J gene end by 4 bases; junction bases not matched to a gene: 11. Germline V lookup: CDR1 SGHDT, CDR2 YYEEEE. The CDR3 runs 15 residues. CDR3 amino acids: CASTEDRVGGTEAFF. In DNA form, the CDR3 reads TGTGCCAGCACCGAGGACAGGGTTGGGGGCACTGAAGCTTTCTTT.

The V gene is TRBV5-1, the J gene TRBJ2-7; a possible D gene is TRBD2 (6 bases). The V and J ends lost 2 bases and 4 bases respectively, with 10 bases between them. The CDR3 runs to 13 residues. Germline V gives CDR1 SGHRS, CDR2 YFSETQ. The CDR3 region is CASSFTGRYEQYF. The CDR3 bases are TGCGCCAGCAGCTTTACCGGGAGATACGAGCAGTACTTC.

The CDR3 region has the DNA TGCGCCAGCAGCCAGATGACATCCACGACCTACGAGCAGTACTTC. This translates into CASSQMTSTTYEQYF. V and J are TRBV4-1 and TRBJ2-7, with D unclear. Germline values: CDR1 MGHRA, CDR2 YSYEKL. CDR3 length: 15 residues. V was trimmed by 3 bases and J by 2 bases, leaving 14 bases between them.

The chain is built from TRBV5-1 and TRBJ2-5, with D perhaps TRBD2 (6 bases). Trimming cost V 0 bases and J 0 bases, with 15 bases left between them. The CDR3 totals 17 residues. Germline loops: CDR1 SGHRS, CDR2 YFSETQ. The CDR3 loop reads CASSLGRVAGNQETQYF. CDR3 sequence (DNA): TGCGCCAGCAGCTTGGGGAGGGTGGCGGGCAACCAAGAGACCCAGTACTTC. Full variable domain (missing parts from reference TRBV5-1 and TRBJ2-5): KAGVTQTPRYLIKTRGQQVTLSCSPISGHRSVSWYQQTPGQGLQFLFEYFSETQRNKGNFPGRFSGRQFSNSRSEMNVSTLELGDSALYLCASSLGRVAGNQETQYFGPGTRLLVL.